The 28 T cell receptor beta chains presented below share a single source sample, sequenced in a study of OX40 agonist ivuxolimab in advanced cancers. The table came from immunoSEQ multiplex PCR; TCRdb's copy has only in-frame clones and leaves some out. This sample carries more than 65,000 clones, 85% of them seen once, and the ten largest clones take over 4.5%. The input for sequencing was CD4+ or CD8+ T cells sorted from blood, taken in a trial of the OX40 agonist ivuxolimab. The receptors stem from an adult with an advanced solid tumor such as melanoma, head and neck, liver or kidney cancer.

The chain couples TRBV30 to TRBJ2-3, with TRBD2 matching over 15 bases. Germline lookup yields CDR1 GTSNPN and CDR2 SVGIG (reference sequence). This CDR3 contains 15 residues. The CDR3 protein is CAHRGLAGGLDTQYF. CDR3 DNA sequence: TGTGCGCACAGGGGACTAGCGGGAGGATTAGATACGCAGTATTTT.

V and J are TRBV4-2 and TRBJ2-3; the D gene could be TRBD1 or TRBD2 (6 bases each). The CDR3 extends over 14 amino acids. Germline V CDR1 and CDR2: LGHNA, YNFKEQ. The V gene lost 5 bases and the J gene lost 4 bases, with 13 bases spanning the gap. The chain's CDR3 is CASSFFGGPDTQYF. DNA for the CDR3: TGTGCCAGCAGCTTCTTCGGGGGCCCAGATACGCAGTATTTT.

CDR3 DNA sequence: TGCAGCGTTGAGGGGCAGAACTATGGCTACACCTTC. This codes for CSVEGQNYGYTF. The rearrangement joins TRBV29-1 to TRBJ1-2; a weak D match, TRBD1 (5 bases). Trimming pared 3 bases from V and 2 bases from J, leaving 7 bases between. Germline V gene lookup returns CDR1 SQVTM and CDR2 ANQGSEA. The CDR3 covers 12 residues. The full variable domain, with the rest looked up from reference TRBV29-1 and TRBJ1-2, is SAVISQKPSRDICQRGTSLTIQCQVDSQVTMMFWYRQQPGQSLTLIATANQGSEATYESGFVIDKFPISRPNLTFSTLTVSNMSPEDSSIYLCSVEGQNYGYTFGSGTRLTVV.

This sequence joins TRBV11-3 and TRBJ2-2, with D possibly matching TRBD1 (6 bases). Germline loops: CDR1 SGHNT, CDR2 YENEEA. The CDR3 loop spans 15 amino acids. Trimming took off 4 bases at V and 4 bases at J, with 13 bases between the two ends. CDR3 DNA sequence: TGTGCCAGCAGCTCCCAAGGGGGTGCCACCGGGGAGCTGTTTTTT. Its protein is CASSSQGGATGELFF.

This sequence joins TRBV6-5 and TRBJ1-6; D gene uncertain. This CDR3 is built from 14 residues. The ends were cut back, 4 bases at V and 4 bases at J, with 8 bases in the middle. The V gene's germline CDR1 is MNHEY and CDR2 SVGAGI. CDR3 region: CASSWTTYNSPLHF. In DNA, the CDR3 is TGTGCCAGCAGTTGGACTACTTATAATTCACCCCTCCACTTT.

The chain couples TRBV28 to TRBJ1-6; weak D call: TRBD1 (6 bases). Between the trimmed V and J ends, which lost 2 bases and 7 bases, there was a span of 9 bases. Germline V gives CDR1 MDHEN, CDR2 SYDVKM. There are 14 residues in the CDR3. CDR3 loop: CASSLGGLNSPLHF. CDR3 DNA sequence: TGTGCCAGCAGTTTAGGGGGGCTCAATTCACCCCTCCACTTT.

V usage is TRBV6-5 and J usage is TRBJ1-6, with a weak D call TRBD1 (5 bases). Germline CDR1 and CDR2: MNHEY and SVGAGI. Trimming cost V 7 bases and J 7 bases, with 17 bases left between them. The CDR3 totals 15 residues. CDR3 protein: CASTVDRDPNSPLHF. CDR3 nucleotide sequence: TGTGCCAGCACAGTAGACCGGGACCCAAATTCACCCCTCCACTTT.

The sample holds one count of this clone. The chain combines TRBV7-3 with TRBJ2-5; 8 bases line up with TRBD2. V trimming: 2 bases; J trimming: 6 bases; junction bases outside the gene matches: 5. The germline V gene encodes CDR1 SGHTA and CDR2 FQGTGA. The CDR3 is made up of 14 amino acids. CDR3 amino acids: CASSLAAGEKTQYF. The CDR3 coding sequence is TGTGCCAGCAGCTTAGCAGCGGGAGAAAAGACCCAGTACTTC.

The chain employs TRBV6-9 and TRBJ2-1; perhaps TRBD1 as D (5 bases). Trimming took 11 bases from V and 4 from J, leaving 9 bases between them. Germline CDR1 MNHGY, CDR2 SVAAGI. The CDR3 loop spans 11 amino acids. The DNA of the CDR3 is TGTGCCTCAGGGCGGTACAATGAGCAGTTCTTC. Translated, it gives CASGRYNEQFF.

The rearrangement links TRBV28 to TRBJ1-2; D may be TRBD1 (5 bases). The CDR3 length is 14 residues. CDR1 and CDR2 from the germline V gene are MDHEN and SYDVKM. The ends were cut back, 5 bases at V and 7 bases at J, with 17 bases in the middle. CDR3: CASSRDPQRGGYTF. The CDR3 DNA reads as TGTGCCAGCAGTCGGGATCCACAAAGGGGTGGCTACACCTTC.

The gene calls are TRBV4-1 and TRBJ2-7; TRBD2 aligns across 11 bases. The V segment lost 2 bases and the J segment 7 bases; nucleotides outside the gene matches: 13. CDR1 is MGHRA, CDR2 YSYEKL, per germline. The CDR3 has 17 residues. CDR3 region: CASSQSVSSGRTWEQYF. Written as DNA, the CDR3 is TGCGCCAGCAGCCAATCAGTTTCTAGCGGGAGGACATGGGAGCAGTACTTC.

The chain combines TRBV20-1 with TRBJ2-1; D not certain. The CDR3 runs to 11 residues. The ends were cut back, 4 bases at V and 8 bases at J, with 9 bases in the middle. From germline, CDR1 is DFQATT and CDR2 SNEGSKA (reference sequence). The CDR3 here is CSANGIDEQFF. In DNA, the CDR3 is TGCAGTGCTAATGGGATCGATGAGCAGTTCTTC.

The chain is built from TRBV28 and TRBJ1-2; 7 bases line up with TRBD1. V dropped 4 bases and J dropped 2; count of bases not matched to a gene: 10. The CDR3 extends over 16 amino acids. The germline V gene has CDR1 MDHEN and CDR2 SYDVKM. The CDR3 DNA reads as TGTGCCAGCAGTTCAATAATTGGGACAGTCAACTATGGCTACACCTTC. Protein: CASSSIIGTVNYGYTF.

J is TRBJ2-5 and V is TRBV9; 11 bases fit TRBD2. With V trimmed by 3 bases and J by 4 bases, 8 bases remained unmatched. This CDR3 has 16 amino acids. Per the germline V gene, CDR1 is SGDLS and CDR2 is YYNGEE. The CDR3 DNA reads TGTGCCAGCAGCGAATACTTAGCGGGAGGGCTAGAGACCCAGTACTTC. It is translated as CASSEYLAGGLETQYF.

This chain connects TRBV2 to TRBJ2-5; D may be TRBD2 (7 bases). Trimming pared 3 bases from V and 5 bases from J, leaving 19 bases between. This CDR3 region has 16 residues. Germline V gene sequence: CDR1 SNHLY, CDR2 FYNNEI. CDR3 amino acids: CASSDISGRGGETQYF. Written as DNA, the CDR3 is TGTGCCAGCAGTGACATCTCCGGCAGGGGAGGGGAGACCCAGTACTTC.

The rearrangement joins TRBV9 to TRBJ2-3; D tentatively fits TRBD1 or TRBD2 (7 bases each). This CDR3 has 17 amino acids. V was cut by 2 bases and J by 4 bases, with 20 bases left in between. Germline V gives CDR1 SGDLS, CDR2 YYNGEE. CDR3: CASSVGGGGGRADTQYF. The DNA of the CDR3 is TGTGCCAGCAGCGTCGGCGGGGGAGGGGGCAGAGCAGATACGCAGTATTTT.

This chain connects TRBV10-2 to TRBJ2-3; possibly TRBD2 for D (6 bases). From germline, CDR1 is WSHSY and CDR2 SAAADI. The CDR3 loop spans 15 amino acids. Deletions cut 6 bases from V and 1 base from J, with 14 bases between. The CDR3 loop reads CASSRRGLGTDTQYF. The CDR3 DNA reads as TGCGCCAGCAGCCGCCGGGGACTGGGCACAGATACGCAGTATTTT.

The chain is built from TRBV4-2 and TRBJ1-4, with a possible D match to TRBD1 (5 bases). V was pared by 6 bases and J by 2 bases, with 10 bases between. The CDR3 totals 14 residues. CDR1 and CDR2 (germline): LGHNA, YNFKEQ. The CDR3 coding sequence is TGTGCCAGCAGAATTGGGGGGACTAATGAAAAACTGTTTTTT. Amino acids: CASRIGGTNEKLFF.

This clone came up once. CDR3: CASSQDRDEVYEQYF. The CDR3 nucleotides are TGCGCCAGCAGCCAAGATCGGGATGAAGTCTACGAGCAGTACTTC. V usage is TRBV4-3 and J usage is TRBJ2-7; weak D call: TRBD2 (5 bases). The germline CDR1 and CDR2 sequences are LGHNA and YSLEER. CDR3 length equals 15 residues. V lost 0 bases and J lost 3, with 12 bases in between.

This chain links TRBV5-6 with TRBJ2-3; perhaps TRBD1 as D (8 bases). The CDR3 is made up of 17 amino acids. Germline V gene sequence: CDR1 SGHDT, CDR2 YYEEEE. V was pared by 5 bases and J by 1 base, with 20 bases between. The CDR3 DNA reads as TGTGCCAGCAGGTTCCGGGGTACAGGGGGGGGCACAGATACGCAGTATTTT. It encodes CASRFRGTGGGTDTQYF.

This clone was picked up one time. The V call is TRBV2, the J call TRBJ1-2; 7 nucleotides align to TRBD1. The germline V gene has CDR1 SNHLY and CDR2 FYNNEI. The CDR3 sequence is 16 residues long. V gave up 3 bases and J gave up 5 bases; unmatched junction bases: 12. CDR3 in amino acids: CASSEGPGGRSYGYTF. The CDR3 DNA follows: TGTGCCAGCAGTGAGGGCCCAGGGGGTCGTTCGTATGGCTACACCTTC.

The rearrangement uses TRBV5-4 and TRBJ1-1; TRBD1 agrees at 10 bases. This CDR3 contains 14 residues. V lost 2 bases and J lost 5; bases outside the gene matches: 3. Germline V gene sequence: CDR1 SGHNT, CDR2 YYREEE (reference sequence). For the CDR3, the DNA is TGTGCCAGCAGCTTCCAGGACAGGGGGACTGAAGCTTTCTTT. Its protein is CASSFQDRGTEAFF.

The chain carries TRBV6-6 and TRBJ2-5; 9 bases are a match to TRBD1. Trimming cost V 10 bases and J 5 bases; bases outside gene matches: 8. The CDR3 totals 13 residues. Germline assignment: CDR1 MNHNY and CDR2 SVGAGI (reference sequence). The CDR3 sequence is CATTQGAGETQYF. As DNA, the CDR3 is TGTGCCACCACACAGGGGGCAGGGGAGACCCAGTACTTC.

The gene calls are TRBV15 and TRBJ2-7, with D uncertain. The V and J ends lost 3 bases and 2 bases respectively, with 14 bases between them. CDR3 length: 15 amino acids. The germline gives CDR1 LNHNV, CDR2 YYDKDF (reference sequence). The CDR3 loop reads CATSSPLGYPYEQYF. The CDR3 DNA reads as TGTGCCACCAGCAGCCCTCTTGGCTACCCCTACGAGCAGTACTTC.

CDR3 in amino acids: CASSELIPYEQYV. The CDR3 DNA follows: TGTGCCAGCAGTGAACTCATTCCCTACGAGCAGTACGTC. J is TRBJ2-7 and V is TRBV6-1; D unclear. With 2 bases removed from V and 2 bases from J, the gap between germline ends came to 7 bases. CDR3 length: 13 residues. In germline, CDR1 is MNHNS, CDR2 SASEGT.

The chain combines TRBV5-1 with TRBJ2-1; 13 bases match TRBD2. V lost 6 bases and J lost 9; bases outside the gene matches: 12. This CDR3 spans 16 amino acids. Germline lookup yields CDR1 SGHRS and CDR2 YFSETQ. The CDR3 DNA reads TGCGCCAGCACCTTTACTAGCGGGGGGGCAGGAGGTGAGCAGTTCTTC. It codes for CASTFTSGGAGGEQFF.

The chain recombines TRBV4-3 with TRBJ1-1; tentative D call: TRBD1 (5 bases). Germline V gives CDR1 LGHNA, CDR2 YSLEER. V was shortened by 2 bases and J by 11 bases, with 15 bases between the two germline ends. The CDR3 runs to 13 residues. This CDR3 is CASSQWEGTWAFF. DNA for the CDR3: TGCGCCAGCAGCCAATGGGAGGGGACGTGGGCTTTCTTT.

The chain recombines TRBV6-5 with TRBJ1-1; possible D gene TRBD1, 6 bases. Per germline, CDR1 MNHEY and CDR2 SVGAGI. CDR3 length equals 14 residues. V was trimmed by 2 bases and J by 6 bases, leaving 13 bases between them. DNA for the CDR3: TGTGCCAGCAGTTACGGCACAGGGTTGGCTGAAGCTTTCTTT. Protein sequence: CASSYGTGLAEAFF.